These 19 T cell receptor beta chains came from one sample sequenced in a study of shared clonotypes between healthy human individuals. TCRdb's table, derived via immunoSEQ multiplex PCR, lists solely in-frame clones and lacks some. Of roughly 1.4 million clones in the sample, approximately 98.5% were seen once. The sample comprised naive CD4+ T cells sorted from blood. Sample subset: CD45RA+ positively selected. The source of these receptors is a man aged 25 to 40 in good health.

This sequence joins TRBV19 and TRBJ2-1; D remains ambiguous. Trimming took off 0 bases at V and 7 bases at J, with 10 bases between the two ends. The CDR3 spans 14 residues. Germline loops: CDR1 LNHDA, CDR2 SQIVND (reference sequence). The CDR3 sequence is CASSIDFVINEQFF. In DNA form, the CDR3 reads TGTGCCAGTAGTATAGATTTCGTTATTAATGAGCAGTTCTTC.

V is TRBV5-1 and J is TRBJ2-1; 11 bases agree with TRBD2. Trimming cost V 4 bases and J 6 bases; bases outside gene matches: 6. This CDR3 comprises 15 residues. CDR1 is SGHRS and CDR2 is YFSETQ in the germline V gene. CDR3 bases: TGCGCCAGCAGCGGAGGACTAGCGGGCATCAATGAGCAGTTCTTC. Translating it yields CASSGGLAGINEQFF.

The J gene is TRBJ2-2, the V gene TRBV6-6; D is uncertain. The CDR3 loop spans 13 amino acids. Germline loops: CDR1 MNHNY, CDR2 SVGAGI (reference sequence). The V gene lost 4 bases and the J gene lost 5 bases, with 8 bases spanning the gap. CDR3: CASSSTATGELFF. CDR3 nucleotide sequence: TGTGCCAGCAGTTCGACTGCAACCGGGGAGCTGTTTTTT.

The chain carries TRBV10-3 and TRBJ2-7, with no clear D. Germline lookup yields CDR1 ENHRY and CDR2 SYGVKD. The CDR3 runs to 17 residues. Trimming took off 4 bases at V and 4 bases at J, with 23 bases between the two ends. This CDR3 is CAISGTRLGPIKYEQYF. As DNA, the CDR3 is TGTGCCATCAGTGGAACGAGATTGGGCCCCATAAAGTACGAGCAGTACTTC.

The chain joins TRBV19 to TRBJ2-2; 12 bases are a match to TRBD2. CDR3 length equals 15 residues. With 8 bases clipped from V and 7 bases from J, the junction kept 8 bases outside the gene matches. Germline loops: CDR1 LNHDA, CDR2 SQIVND (reference sequence). CDR3 nucleotides: TGTGCCAGTGATGCTAGCGGGAGGGCCTTCGGGGAGCTGTTTTTT. Amino acids: CASDASGRAFGELFF.

For this clone: At the DNA level, this CDR3 is encoded by other sequences in the same sample as well. The V call is TRBV27, the J call TRBJ1-5; no clear D. From germline, CDR1 is MNHEY and CDR2 SMNVEV (reference sequence). V lost 3 bases to trimming and J lost 7 bases, with 10 bases between them. The CDR3 sequence is 13 residues long. The CDR3 protein is CASSFAGNQPQHF. CDR3 nucleotides: TGTGCCAGCAGTTTTGCGGGAAACCAGCCCCAGCATTTT.

In DNA form, the CDR3 reads TGTGCCAGCAGCTCCGGGGCGGGAGCTTACACAGATACGCAGTATTTT. Its translation is CASSSGAGAYTDTQYF. This chain joins TRBV5-6 and TRBJ2-3; 7 bases map to TRBD2. Looked up from germline, CDR1 is SGHDT and CDR2 is YYEEEE. The CDR3 is 16 residues long. V lost 3 bases to trimming and J lost 2 bases; unmatched junction nucleotides: 9.

This clone was detected once. The V and J genes are TRBV29-1 and TRBJ2-1, with TRBD2 identical over 12 bases. V was clipped by 5 bases and J by 7 bases; unmatched bases: 0. Per the germline V gene, CDR1 is SQVTM and CDR2 is ANQGSEA. The CDR3 extends over 12 amino acids. In nucleotides, the CDR3 is TGCAGCGTTCTAGCGGGAGGGAATGAGCAGTTCTTC. It translates to CSVLAGGNEQFF.

The chain couples TRBV18 to TRBJ2-5; 14 bases line up with TRBD2. There are 19 residues in the CDR3. V lost 3 bases to trimming and J lost 2 bases; unmatched junction nucleotides: 11. The V gene's germline CDR1 is KGHSH and CDR2 LQKENI. In DNA, the CDR3 is TGTGCCAGCTCACCTCCTAGACTAGCGGGAGGGCCAGAACAAGAGACCCAGTACTTC. Protein product: CASSPPRLAGGPEQETQYF.

This chain links TRBV5-4 with TRBJ2-7, with D perhaps matching TRBD2 (7 bases). The germline CDR1 and CDR2 sequences are SGHNT and YYREEE (reference sequence). Trimming pared 4 bases from V and 3 bases from J, leaving 20 bases between. The CDR3 is 16 amino acids. This CDR3 is CASSARSGEGGYEQYF. Written as DNA, the CDR3 is TGTGCCAGCAGCGCCCGCTCTGGGGAGGGGGGCTACGAGCAGTACTTC.

Details on this clone: The sample carries other DNA sequences with the same CDR3. The chain combines TRBV9 with TRBJ2-5; 9 positions agree with TRBD2. This CDR3 is 14 amino acids long. V was pared by 1 base and J by 5 bases, with 3 bases of the junction left unmatched. The germline gives CDR1 SGDLS, CDR2 YYNGEE. The CDR3 loop reads CASSVSSGRETQYF. The CDR3 nucleotides are TGTGCCAGCAGCGTATCCAGCGGGAGGGAGACCCAGTACTTC. Full variable domain (outside the CDR3, taken from reference TRBV9 and TRBJ2-5): DSGVTQTPKHLITATGQRVTLRCSPRSGDLSVYWYQQSLDQGLQFLIQYYNGEERAKGNILERFSAQQFPDLHSELNLSSLELGDSALYFCASSVSSGRETQYFGPGTRLLVL.

This chain links TRBV28 with TRBJ1-4; possible D gene TRBD1, 5 bases. V was trimmed by 4 bases and J by 8 bases, leaving 11 bases between them. The CDR3 extends over 13 amino acids. The germline CDR1 and CDR2 sequences are MDHEN and SYDVKM. The CDR3 is CASSSGTREKLFF. The CDR3 coding sequence is TGTGCCAGCAGTTCCGGGACTCGGGAAAAACTGTTTTTT. The full variable domain, its missing parts supplied by reference TRBV28 and TRBJ1-4, is DVKVTQSSRYLVKRTGEKVFLECVQDMDHENMFWYRQDPGLGLRLIYFSYDVKMKEKGDIPEGYSVSREKKERFSLILESASTNQTSMYLCASSSGTREKLFFGSGTQLSVL.

This chain joins TRBV5-1 and TRBJ2-2; D tentatively fits TRBD1 or TRBD2 (5 bases each). CDR1 and CDR2 from the germline V gene are SGHRS and YFSETQ. This CDR3 is 14 amino acids long. Trimming removed 5 bases at V and 0 bases at J, with 8 bases between. The CDR3 loop reads CASRGDPNTGELFF. DNA for the CDR3: TGCGCCAGCAGGGGGGACCCGAACACCGGGGAGCTGTTTTTT.

This clone showed up just once. The V and J genes are TRBV5-1 and TRBJ2-1, with D possibly TRBD1 on 7 matching bases. Trimming left V 3 bases short and J 8 bases short, with 21 bases between. This CDR3 has 16 amino acids. Germline V gives CDR1 SGHRS, CDR2 YFSETQ. The CDR3 DNA is TGCGCCAGCAGCTCGGGACAGCCGCAGCGGGCCGATGAGCAGTTCTTC. It codes for CASSSGQPQRADEQFF.

With regard to this clone: This same CDR3 is encoded by further DNA sequences in the sample. CDR3: CASSPGGVTDTQYF. CDR3 in DNA: TGTGCCAGCAGCCCAGGGGGCGTCACAGATACGCAGTATTTT. J is TRBJ2-3 and V is TRBV9, with TRBD1 matching 8 bases. Germline CDR1 is SGDLS and CDR2 is YYNGEE. The V segment lost 4 bases and the J segment 2 bases; nucleotides outside the gene matches: 3. This CDR3 has 14 residues.

The chain links TRBV27 to TRBJ2-1; D assignment may be TRBD1 or TRBD2 (6 bases each). V was pared by 2 bases and J by 2 bases, with 22 bases between. The germline CDR1 and CDR2 sequences are MNHEY and SMNVEV (reference sequence). CDR3 length: 19 amino acids. The CDR3 loop is CASSLAGDLAAFTYNEQFF. The DNA of the CDR3 is TGTGCCAGCAGTTTAGCAGGGGACTTAGCGGCATTTACCTACAATGAGCAGTTCTTC.

The rearrangement uses TRBV11-3 and TRBJ1-4; perhaps TRBD1 as D (5 bases). CDR1 and CDR2 (germline): SGHNT, YENEEA. This CDR3 region has 17 residues. V lost 7 bases, J lost 8 bases, and 26 bases lay in between. CDR3 nucleotides: TGTGCCAGCAACCTAGTCCCTCGACAGTCGGCATACGAAAAACTGTTTTTT. This translates into CASNLVPRQSAYEKLFF.

The chain carries TRBV27 and TRBJ2-3, with TRBD1 as a possible D gene (6 bases). The germline CDR1 and CDR2 sequences are MNHEY and SMNVEV (reference sequence). The V gene lost 4 bases and the J gene lost 3 bases, with 14 bases spanning the gap. CDR3 length equals 15 residues. The CDR3 bases are TGTGCCAGCAGTTCCACACCCAGGGGAACAGATACGCAGTATTTT. Residues: CASSSTPRGTDTQYF.

CDR3 loop: CASSPWRSLDNEQFF. The CDR3 region has the DNA TGTGCCAGCAGCCCCTGGAGGAGCCTGGACAATGAGCAGTTCTTC. J is TRBJ2-1 and V is TRBV21-1; TRBD2 was called by the table and not checked on the DNA. TRBV21-1 is a known pseudogene. The CDR3 is 15 residues long.